These 17 T cell receptor beta chains share one sample of origin, sequenced in a study of human versus mouse CDR3 diversity and MHC coevolution. The protocol was immunoSEQ multiplex PCR, while the TCRdb copy is restricted to in-frame clones and leaves out a portion. The sample shows around 59,000 clones, 94% of them seen only once. Input material: naive CD4+ T cells from blood. Sample subset: CD45RO-negative CD62L-positive naive CD4 T cells. These receptors were collected from a person between 60 and 70 years old in good health.

This clone was seen a single time. The chain has TRBV19 and TRBJ1-2; D not certain. Germline CDR1 is LNHDA and CDR2 is SQIVND (reference sequence). V was trimmed by 5 bases and J by 2 bases, leaving 12 bases between them. This CDR3 comprises 14 residues. CDR3 bases: TGTGCCAGTAGTCCGCCGGGAAAGAACTATGGCTACACCTTC. Its protein is CASSPPGKNYGYTF.

This sequence joins TRBV5-1 and TRBJ2-3, with 7 nucleotides matching TRBD2. Germline loops: CDR1 SGHRS, CDR2 YFSETQ. J gave up 0 bases and V 5 bases, and 6 bases lay outside the gene matches. The CDR3 spans 15 residues. CDR3 DNA: TGCGCCAGCAGTCTAGCGGACCCTAGCACAGATACGCAGTATTTT. Amino acid sequence: CASSLADPSTDTQYF. The variable domain in full, with the rest retrieved from reference TRBV5-1 and TRBJ2-3, is KAGVTQTPRYLIKTRGQQVTLSCSPISGHRSVSWYQQTPGQGLQFLFEYFSETQRNKGNFPGRFSGRQFSNSRSEMNVSTLELGDSALYLCASSLADPSTDTQYFGPGTRLTVL.

Note on this clone: Other nucleotide sequences from this sample produce the same CDR3. CDR3 sequence: CASSLWVRQETQYF. Here the CDR3 DNA reads TGTGCCAGCAGCTTGTGGGTCAGGCAGGAGACCCAGTACTTC. The genes are TRBV5-4 and TRBJ2-5; D unclear. Per the germline V gene, CDR1 is SGHNT and CDR2 is YYREEE (reference sequence). Trimming removed 1 base from V and 5 bases from J, with 12 bases in between. This CDR3 spans 14 amino acids.

V is TRBV28 and J is TRBJ1-4, with 8 positions matching TRBD1. In germline, CDR1 is MDHEN, CDR2 SYDVKM. The CDR3 runs to 15 residues. The ends lost 2 bases at V and 5 bases at J; junction bases unmatched: 4. CDR3 sequence: CASSLRGTGNEKLFF. DNA of the CDR3: TGTGCCAGCAGTTTAAGGGGGACAGGAAATGAAAAACTGTTTTTT.

With regard to this clone: One junction end disagrees with the germline gene, perhaps due to a read error. At the DNA level, this CDR3 is encoded by other sequences in the same sample as well. The chain has TRBV6-1 and TRBJ1-6, with no clear D. The CDR3 runs to 14 residues. Germline CDR1 reads MNHNS; CDR2 reads SASEGT. The CDR3 sequence is CASSEDVSNSPLHF. The CDR3 bases are TGTGCCAGCAGTGAAGACGTTAGTAATTCCCCCCTCCACTTT.

The rearrangement joins TRBV10-1 to TRBJ2-3, with D hard to call. This CDR3 is built from 15 residues. V was shortened by 0 bases and J by 4 bases, with 11 bases between the two germline ends. Germline values: CDR1 WNHNN, CDR2 SYGVQD (reference sequence). This CDR3 reads CASSESKPGSDTQYF. CDR3 nucleotides: TGCGCCAGCAGTGAGTCGAAGCCCGGTTCAGATACGCAGTATTTT.

CDR3 DNA: TGTGCCAGCAGCGATCAGCGGGAGCGGACCGGGGAGCTGTTTTTT. This encodes CASSDQRERTGELFF. The chain uses TRBV5-4 and TRBJ2-2, with 8 bases fitting TRBD2. The V gene's germline CDR1 is SGHNT and CDR2 YYREEE (reference sequence). The CDR3 totals 15 residues. Trimming at V came to 4 bases and at J to 5 bases, leaving 7 bases not matched to a gene. Drawing the rest from reference TRBV5-4 and TRBJ2-2, the complete variable domain is ETGVTQSPTHLIKTRGQQVTLRCSSQSGHNTVSWYQQALGQGPQFIFQYYREEENGRGNFPPRFSGLQFPNYSSELNVNALELDDSALYLCASSDQRERTGELFFGEGSRLTVL.

The chain combines TRBV7-9 with TRBJ2-1; the D is unclear. Germline values: CDR1 SEHNR, CDR2 FQNEAQ (reference sequence). The CDR3 totals 14 residues. V shed 8 bases and J shed 4 bases, with 15 bases lying between them. CDR3 sequence reads: CASRDSERYNEQFF. CDR3 nucleotides: TGTGCCAGCCGCGACTCAGAGAGATACAATGAGCAGTTCTTC.

The chain employs TRBV7-3 and TRBJ2-6; maybe TRBD1 (5 bases). In germline, CDR1 is SGHTA, CDR2 FQGTGA. Trimming took 5 bases from V and 2 from J, leaving 10 bases between them. The CDR3 totals 15 residues. CDR3 nucleotide sequence: TGTGCCAGCAGCAGGGGCCGCACTGGGGCCAACGTCCTGACTTTC. Translating it yields CASSRGRTGANVLTF.

The V and J genes are TRBV2 and TRBJ2-7; D uncertain. The CDR3 sequence is 15 residues long. Per the germline V gene, CDR1 is SNHLY and CDR2 is FYNNEI. Trimming removed 3 bases from V and 1 base from J, with 13 bases in between. This chain's CDR3 is CASSDYGRLSYEQYF. Here the CDR3 DNA reads TGTGCCAGCAGTGACTACGGAAGACTTTCCTACGAGCAGTACTTC.

The chain employs TRBV25-1 and TRBJ1-6, with D uncertain. CDR3 length: 13 residues. Germline CDR1 reads MGHDK; CDR2 reads SYGVNS. Trimming pared 1 base from V and 6 bases from J, leaving 4 bases between. DNA of the CDR3: TGTGCCAGCAGTGAATCGGGTAATTCACCCCTCCACTTT. Translating it yields CASSESGNSPLHF.

The chain links TRBV5-1 to TRBJ2-3, with 7 bases fitting TRBD2. Germline-derived CDR1 and CDR2 are SGHRS and YFSETQ. The CDR3 sequence is 14 residues long. Unmatched junction bases numbered 7, after V lost 3 bases and J lost 6 bases. The CDR3 DNA sequence: TGCGCCAGCAGCTCGACTAGCAGCGGGGATACGCAGTATTTT. This gives the protein CASSSTSSGDTQYF.

This clone was detected only a few times. The J gene is TRBJ1-5, the V gene TRBV7-9; 10 nucleotides line up with TRBD1. This CDR3 is built from 16 residues. With 3 bases clipped from V and 2 bases from J, the junction kept 4 bases outside the gene matches. Looked up from germline, CDR1 is SEHNR and CDR2 is FQNEAQ (reference sequence). In nucleotides, the CDR3 is TGTGCCAGCAGCTTCGGGACAGGGGAAGGCAATCAGCCCCAGCATTTT. It translates to CASSFGTGEGNQPQHF.

V gene TRBV30 combines with J gene TRBJ2-7; no firm D call. The CDR3 is made up of 12 amino acids. Trimming shortened V by 4 bases and J by 2 bases, and 9 bases separated the two germline ends. Germline V gene lookup returns CDR1 GTSNPN and CDR2 SVGIG (reference sequence). The CDR3 nucleotides are TGTGCCTGGAAGCCTAACGCCTACGAGCAGTACTTC. Its translation is CAWKPNAYEQYF.

This clone was observed once. The rearrangement uses TRBV2 and TRBJ2-1, with 11 nucleotides matching TRBD2. V lost 9 bases and J lost 9; bases outside the gene matches: 13. The CDR3 spans 15 residues. Germline CDR1 reads SNHLY; CDR2 reads FYNNEI. The CDR3 nucleotides are TGTGCCAGAGACCTAAATAGCGGGAGGGCCGGTGAGCAGTTCTTC. Translated, it gives CARDLNSGRAGEQFF.

V and J are TRBV11-2 and TRBJ1-1, with 12 bases fitting TRBD1. Germline V CDR1 and CDR2: SGHAT, FQNNGV. This CDR3 has 16 residues. V lost 3 bases and J lost 4; bases outside the gene matches: 6. The CDR3 DNA is TGTGCCAGCAGCTTGCGGGACAGGGGGCGTCCCACTGAAGCTTTCTTT. This translates into CASSLRDRGRPTEAFF.

V is TRBV5-1 and J is TRBJ2-7; possibly TRBD2 for D (6 bases). Trimming took 3 bases from V and 5 from J, leaving 9 bases between them. CDR1 and CDR2 from the germline V gene are SGHRS and YFSETQ. This CDR3 spans 12 amino acids. CDR3 DNA: TGCGCCAGCAGCTCTCGACTAGACGAGCAGTACTTC. Translating it yields CASSSRLDEQYF.